Listed here are 2 T cell receptor beta chains from one sample, sequenced in a study of blood T cell repertoires in COVID-19. Clones were sequenced by immunoSEQ multiplex PCR, and TCRdb holds only the in-frame ones, with some missing. Among roughly 130,000 clones listed, roughly 85% were seen once. The specimen was peripheral blood. The receptor set was obtained from a man aged 60 to 69 with acute or convalescent COVID-19.

CDR3 sequence (DNA): TGTGCCAGCAGCTTTGGGGGACAGGGGGATTATAGCAATCAGCCCCAGCATTTT. It encodes CASSFGGQGDYSNQPQHF. The genes are TRBV12-1 and TRBJ1-5; TRBD1, as called in the table, went unchecked against the DNA. TRBV12-1 is a pseudogene. The CDR3 extends over 18 amino acids.

A single count supports this clone. This chain links TRBV19 with TRBJ2-1; tentative D call: TRBD1 (6 bases). Per the germline V gene, CDR1 is LNHDA and CDR2 is SQIVND (reference sequence). The CDR3 spans 15 residues. The V end lost 9 bases, the J end lost 9 bases, and 24 bases lay between the germline ends. CDR3 amino acids: CASSGTHNVGGEQFF. CDR3 DNA sequence: TGTGCCAGCTCCGGGACACATAACGTTGGGGGTGAGCAGTTCTTC.